This TCR beta chain comes out of a study of blood T cell repertoires in COVID-19. Study background: T cells, B-cell-depleted T cells, or PBMCs supplied cDNA or gDNA.

The assay was immunoSEQ multiplex PCR, and TCRdb's table has in-frame clones only and misses some. The sample lists about 250,000 clones, around 90% occurring once. This CDR3 comprises 13 residues. The V gene's germline CDR1 is LNHDA and CDR2 SQIVND (reference sequence). Between the trimmed V and J ends, which lost 6 bases and 2 bases, there was a span of 10 bases. This chain uses TRBV19 with TRBJ1-2; D ambiguous. The sequenced sample was peripheral blood. This sequence was found in a woman aged 25-40 years with acute or convalescent COVID-19. CDR3 amino acids: CASSLQWNYGYTF. The CDR3 DNA reads as TGTGCCAGTAGCTTACAGTGGAACTATGGCTACACCTTC.